This T cell receptor (beta chain) is from a study of breast tumors, draining lymph nodes, adjacent tissues (dated by TCRdb to 2015 to 2016). Regarding the research as a whole: Breast cancer patients provided tumor, adjacent nontumor tissue and axillary lymph nodes, and the study compared the TCR beta repertoires across these three sources. In human breast cancer, the study set out to evaluate how tumor, surrounding tissue and draining lymph node repertoires relate to one another and whether T cells may move between these sites. Results and caveats for the whole study, not just this receptor: Tumor T-cell repertoires showed less diversity than lymph node repertoires and more diversity than nontumor tissue repertoires, and tumor T-cell repertoires showed preferential V and J gene usage. A scenario in which most tumor T cells derive from the lymph node and then expand within tumor tissue was judged to be consistent with the data. The conclusion that tumor T cells originate in lymph nodes was framed as consistent with a hypothesis rather than directly demonstrated. The similarity between tumor and nontumor tissue repertoires was significantly greater in luminal-like breast cancer than in basal-like breast cancer.

Sequencer: Illumina HiSeq 2000. TCR beta chain libraries were generated by multiplex PCR amplification. The amplified TCR beta chain products were analyzed by high-throughput sequencing. The raw public data were reprocessed by TCRdb itself: fastp quality trimming at Q25, MiXCR clonotype calling, in-frame beta chains only. Each CDR3 protein gets just one entry, which takes the most common genes and DNA from the rows behind it. The sample yields 150,000 to 200,000 distinct CDR3 sequences; 33% were counted once. Around 4% of the sample belongs to the ten largest clones. Lymph node samples came from the axillary draining lymph nodes of breast cancer patients. In the case of this clonotype: What antigen it recognizes has not been identified. Nothing much larger sits one base from this clone, and base qualities are not available.

At the junction V is shortened by 5 bases and J by 11 bases, with 17 bases in between. The germline V gene sets CDR1 to SNHLY and CDR2 to FYNNEI. The CDR3, cysteine through phenylalanine, is 13 amino acids long. Only CDR3 DNA is held: 39 bases, read in frame from base 1. The sequence was collected from a female donor with breast cancer. Some clones in this sample may be carry-over from other donors' samples. The rearranged chain carries TRBV2 and TRBJ2-3, with the D gene not clear enough to name. Material for sequencing was axillary lymph node tissue. The CDR3 sequence is CASSHGPDNEQYF. The bases read TGTGCCAGCAGTCATGGCCCTGATAATGAGCAGTATTTT. The CDR3 plus the reference TRBV2 and TRBJ2-3 genes for the other parts give the full variable domain: EPEVTQTPSHQVTQMGQEVILRCVPISNHLYFYWYRQILGQKVEFLVSFYNNEISEKSEIFDDQFSVERPDGSNFTLKIRSTKLEDSAMYFCASSHGPDNEQYFGPGTRLTVL.